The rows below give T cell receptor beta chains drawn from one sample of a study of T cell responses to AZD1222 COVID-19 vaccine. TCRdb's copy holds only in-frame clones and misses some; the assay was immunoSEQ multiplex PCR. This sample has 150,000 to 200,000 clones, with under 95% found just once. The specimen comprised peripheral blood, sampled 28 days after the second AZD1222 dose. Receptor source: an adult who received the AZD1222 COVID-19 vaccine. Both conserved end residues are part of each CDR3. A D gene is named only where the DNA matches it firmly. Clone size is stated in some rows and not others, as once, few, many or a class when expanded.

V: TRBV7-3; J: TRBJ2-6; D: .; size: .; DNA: TGTGCCAGCAGCTTATACGGAGGCCCTGGGGCCAACGTCCTGACTTTC; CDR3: CASSLYGGPGANVLTF
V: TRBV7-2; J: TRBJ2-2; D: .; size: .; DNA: TGTGCCAGCAGCTTACATGAGGGGTACATCGGGGAGCTGTTTTTT; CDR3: CASSLHEGYIGELFF
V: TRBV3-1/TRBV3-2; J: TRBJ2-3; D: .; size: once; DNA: TGTGCCAGCAGCCGCAACAACCTAGACAGCACAGATACGCAGTATTTT; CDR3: CASSRNNLDSTDTQYF
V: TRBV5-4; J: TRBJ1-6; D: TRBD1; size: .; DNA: TGTGCCAGCGGGACAGGGAACTCACCCCTCCACTTT; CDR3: CASGTGNSPLHF
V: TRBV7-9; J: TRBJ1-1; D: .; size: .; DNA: TGTGCCAGCAGCTTAGCCCTGGGACGGGAGAACACTGAAGCTTTCTTT; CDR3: CASSLALGRENTEAFF
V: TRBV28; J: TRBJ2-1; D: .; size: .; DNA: TGTGCCAGCAGTCTGGATTGGGGGTTGAGCTCCTACAATGAGCAGTTCTTC; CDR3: CASSLDWGLSSYNEQFF
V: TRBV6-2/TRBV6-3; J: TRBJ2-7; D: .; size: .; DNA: TGTGCCAGCAGTTCCTCCGGGACTCGCTTCCCTCCTCAAGTCTACGAGCAGTACTTC; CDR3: CASSSSGTRFPPQVYEQYF
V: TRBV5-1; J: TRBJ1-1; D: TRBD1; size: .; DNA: TGCGCCAGCAGCCCGGGACAGGCAAACACTGAAGCTTTCTTT; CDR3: CASSPGQANTEAFF
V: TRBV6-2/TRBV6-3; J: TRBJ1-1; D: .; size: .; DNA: TGTGCCAGCAGTCGTTCAGGGCCCACGAACACTGAAGCTTTCTTT; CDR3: CASSRSGPTNTEAFF
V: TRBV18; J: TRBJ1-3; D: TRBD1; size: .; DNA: TGTGCCAGCTCACCAGAACAGGGGAGCTCTGGAAACACCATATATTTT; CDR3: CASSPEQGSSGNTIYF
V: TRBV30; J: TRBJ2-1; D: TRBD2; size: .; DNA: TGTGCCTGGAGGCGGGCGGGAGGGCCCTACAATGAGCAGTTCTTC; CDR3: CAWRRAGGPYNEQFF
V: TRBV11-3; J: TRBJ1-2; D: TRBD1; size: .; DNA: TGTGCCAGCAGCTCCCCGGGACAGAAGCTCTCGTGGGGCTACACCTTC; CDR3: CASSSPGQKLSWGYTF
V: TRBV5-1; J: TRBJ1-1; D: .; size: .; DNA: TGCGCCAGCAGCCCTCGAGGAGGGACTGAAGCTTTCTTT; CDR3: CASSPRGGTEAFF
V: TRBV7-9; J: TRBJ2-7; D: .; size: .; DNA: TGTGCCAGCAGCTTAGGGTCTTGGACAGCGAACTACGAGCAGTACTTC; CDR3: CASSLGSWTANYEQYF
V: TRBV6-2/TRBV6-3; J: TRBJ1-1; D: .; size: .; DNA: TGTGCCAGCAGTGGCCGAACCGGCGGAGGTCGGGAAGCTTTCTTT; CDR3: CASSGRTGGGREAFF
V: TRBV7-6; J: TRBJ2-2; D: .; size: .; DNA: TGTGCCAGCAGCTTAGCGGGGGGTATTTCGTCCGGGGAGCTGTTTTTT; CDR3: CASSLAGGISSGELFF
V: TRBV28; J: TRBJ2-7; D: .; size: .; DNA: TGTGCCAGCAGCTCCGGGACGTCCTTCTCCTACGAGCAGTACTTC; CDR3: CASSSGTSFSYEQYF
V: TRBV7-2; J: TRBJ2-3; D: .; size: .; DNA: TGTGCCAGCAGCTTAGAAGCCGTTACTGGGGGTGATACGCAGTATTTT; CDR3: CASSLEAVTGGDTQYF
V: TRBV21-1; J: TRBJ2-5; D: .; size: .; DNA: TGTGCCAGCAGCACCCGGGACAGGGCGCAAGAGACCCAGTACTTC; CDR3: CASSTRDRAQETQYF
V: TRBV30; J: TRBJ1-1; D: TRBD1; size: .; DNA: TGTGCCTGGATAAGAGGGGGTAGAAGGGACAGGGCACGGACTGAAGCTTTCTTT; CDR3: CAWIRGGRRDRARTEAFF
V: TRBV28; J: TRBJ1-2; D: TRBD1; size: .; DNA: TGTGCCACCCCGGGACAGGGGGCAGGCGGCTACACCTTC; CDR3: CATPGQGAGGYTF
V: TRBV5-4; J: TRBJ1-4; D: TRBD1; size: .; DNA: TGTGCCAGCAGCCGTCTTACAGGGGCCGCAACTAATGAAAAACTGTTTTTT; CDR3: CASSRLTGAATNEKLFF
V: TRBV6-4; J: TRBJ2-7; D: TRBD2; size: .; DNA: TGTGCCAGCCCTAGGGTTCTAGCGGGCTACGAGCAGTACTTC; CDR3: CASPRVLAGYEQYF
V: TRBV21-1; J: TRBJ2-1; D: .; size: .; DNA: TGTGCCAGCAGCAAAGCGACGCCGAGGAATGAGCAGTTCTTC; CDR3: CASSKATPRNEQFF
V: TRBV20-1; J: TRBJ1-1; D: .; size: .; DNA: TGCAGTGCTAGTCCGCATGGGATGAACACTGAAGCTTTCTTT; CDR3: CSASPHGMNTEAFF
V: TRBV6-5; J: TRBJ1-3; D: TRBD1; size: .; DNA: TGTGCCAGCAGTTACGGGGGGGACAGGTCTGGAAACACCATATATTTT; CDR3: CASSYGGDRSGNTIYF
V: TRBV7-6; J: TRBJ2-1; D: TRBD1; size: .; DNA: TGTGCCAGCAGCTTGGGACAGCTCTACAATGAGCAGTTCTTC; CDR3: CASSLGQLYNEQFF
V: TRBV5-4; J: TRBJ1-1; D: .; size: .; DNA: TGTGCCAGCAGCCGGCGGCGGGAGGAGAACACTGAAGCTTTCTTT; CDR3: CASSRRREENTEAFF
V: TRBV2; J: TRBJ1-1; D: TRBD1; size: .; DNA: TGTGCCAGCAGTTCGCCTGGGGGGACAGGGGGACTGAACACTGAAGCTTTCTTT; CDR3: CASSSPGGTGGLNTEAFF
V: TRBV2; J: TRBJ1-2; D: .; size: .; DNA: TGTGCCAGCAGTTCGGGACTCTCCAACTATGGCTACACCTTC; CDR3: CASSSGLSNYGYTF
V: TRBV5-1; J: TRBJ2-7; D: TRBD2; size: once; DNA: TGCGCCAGCAGCTTGGATCGGACTAGCGGGAGGGGATGGTCCTACGAGCAGTACTTC; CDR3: CASSLDRTSGRGWSYEQYF
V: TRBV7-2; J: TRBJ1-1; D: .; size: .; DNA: TGTGCCAGCAGCAAGACCGGGACACTCAACACTGAAGCTTTCTTT; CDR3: CASSKTGTLNTEAFF
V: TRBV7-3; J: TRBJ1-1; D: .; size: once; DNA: TGTGCCAGCAGCATTGACACTCACACTGAAGCTTTCTTT; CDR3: CASSIDTHTEAFF
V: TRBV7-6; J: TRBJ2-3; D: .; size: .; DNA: TGTGCCAGCAGCTCCACCGGGGGTAGCACAGATACGCAGTATTTT; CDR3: CASSSTGGSTDTQYF
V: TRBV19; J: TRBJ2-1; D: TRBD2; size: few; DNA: TGTGCCAGTAGTTCCTTTGGCCCTTCGGGGGGGGTTTACAATGAGCAGTTCTTC; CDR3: CASSSFGPSGGVYNEQFF
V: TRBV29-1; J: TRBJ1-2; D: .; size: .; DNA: TGCAGCGTTCTACAGGGTATAGCCTCTAACTATGGCTACACCTTC; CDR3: CSVLQGIASNYGYTF
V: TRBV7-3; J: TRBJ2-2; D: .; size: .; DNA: TGTGCCAGCAGCTGGCAGGGCACCGGGGAGCTGTTTTTT; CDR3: CASSWQGTGELFF
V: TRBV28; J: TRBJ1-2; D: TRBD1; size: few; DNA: TGTGCCAGCAGTTTTAACAGGGGCTATGGCTACACCTTC; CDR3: CASSFNRGYGYTF
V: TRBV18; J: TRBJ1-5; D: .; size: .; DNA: TGTGCCAGCTCACCACAACCCAGGGGCAATCAGCCCCAGCATTTT; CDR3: CASSPQPRGNQPQHF
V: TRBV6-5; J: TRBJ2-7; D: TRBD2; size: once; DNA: TGTGCCAGCAGAGGACTAGCGGGAGGGTCGAGGGAGCAGTACTTC; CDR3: CASRGLAGGSREQYF
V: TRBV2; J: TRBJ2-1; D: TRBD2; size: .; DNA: TGTGCCAGCAGTGTGTTGGCTAGCGGGAGCGATGAGCAGTTCTTC; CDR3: CASSVLASGSDEQFF
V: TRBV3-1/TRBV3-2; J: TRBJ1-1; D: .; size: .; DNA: TGTGCCAGCAGCCAATCTGTAAATACCTTGGGCACTGAAGCTTTCTTT; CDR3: CASSQSVNTLGTEAFF
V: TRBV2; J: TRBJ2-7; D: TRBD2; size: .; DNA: TGTGCCAGCAGTGCGGGACTAGCGGCTTACGAGCAGTACTTC; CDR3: CASSAGLAAYEQYF
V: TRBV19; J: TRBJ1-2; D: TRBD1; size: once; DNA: TGTGCCAGTAGTACTAACCGGGACAGGGTTATTCATGGCTACACCTTC; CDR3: CASSTNRDRVIHGYTF
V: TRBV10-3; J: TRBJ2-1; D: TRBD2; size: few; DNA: TGTGCCATCAGTGAGGATCTCGAGCGGGAGGGATACAATGAGCAGTTCTTC; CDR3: CAISEDLEREGYNEQFF
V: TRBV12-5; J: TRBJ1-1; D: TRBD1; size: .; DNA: TGTGCTAGTGGCGGACAGGTTACCCACACTGAAGCTTTCTTT; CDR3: CASGGQVTHTEAFF
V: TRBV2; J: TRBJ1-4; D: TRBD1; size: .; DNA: TGTGCCAGCAATCCGACAGGGCGAAATGAAAAACTGTTTTTT; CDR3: CASNPTGRNEKLFF
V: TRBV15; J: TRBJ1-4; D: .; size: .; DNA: TGTGCCACCAGCAGAGATATTGCCCAGAGTGGAACTAATGAAAAACTGTTTTTT; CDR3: CATSRDIAQSGTNEKLFF
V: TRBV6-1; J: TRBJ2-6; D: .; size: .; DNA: TGTGCCAGCAGTGAAGTAAGGGGCTCTGGGGCCAACGTCCTGACTTTC; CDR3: CASSEVRGSGANVLTF
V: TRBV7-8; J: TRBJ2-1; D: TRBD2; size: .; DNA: TGTGCCAGCAGCCCCCCCCGCCGGGCTAGCGGGAGGTCGTGGGAGCAGTTCTTC; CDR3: CASSPPRRASGRSWEQFF
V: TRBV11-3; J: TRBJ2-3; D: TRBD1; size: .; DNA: TGTGCCAGCAGCTTCGAATCCAGGGGGCCCCAAGATACGCAGTATTTT; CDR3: CASSFESRGPQDTQYF